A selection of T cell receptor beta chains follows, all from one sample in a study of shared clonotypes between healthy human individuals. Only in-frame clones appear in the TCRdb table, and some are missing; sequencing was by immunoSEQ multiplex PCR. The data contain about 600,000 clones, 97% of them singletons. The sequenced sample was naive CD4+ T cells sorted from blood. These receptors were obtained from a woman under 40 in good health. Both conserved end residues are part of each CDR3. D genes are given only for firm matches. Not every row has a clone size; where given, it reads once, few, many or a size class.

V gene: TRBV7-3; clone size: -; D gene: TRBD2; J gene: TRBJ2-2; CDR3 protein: CASSASGLAGIRTGELFF; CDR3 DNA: TGTGCCAGCAGCGCTTCCGGACTAGCCGGGATTCGTACCGGGGAGCTGTTTTTT
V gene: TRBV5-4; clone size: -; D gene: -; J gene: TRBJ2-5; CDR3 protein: CASSLTGETQYF; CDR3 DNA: TGTGCCAGCAGCTTGACGGGGGAGACCCAGTACTTC
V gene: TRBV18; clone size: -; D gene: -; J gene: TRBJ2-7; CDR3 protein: CASSPPTASEQYF; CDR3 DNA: TGTGCCAGCTCACCCCCCACTGCCTCCGAGCAGTACTTC
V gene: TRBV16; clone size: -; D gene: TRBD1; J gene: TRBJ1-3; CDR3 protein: CASSPGTGSNGNTIYF; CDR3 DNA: TGTGCCAGCAGCCCCGGGACAGGGAGTAACGGAAACACCATATATTTT
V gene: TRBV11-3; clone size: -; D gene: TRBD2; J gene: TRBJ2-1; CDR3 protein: CASSSSGSSGPGEQFF; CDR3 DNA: TGTGCCAGCAGCTCTAGCGGGAGCTCAGGCCCGGGTGAGCAGTTCTTC
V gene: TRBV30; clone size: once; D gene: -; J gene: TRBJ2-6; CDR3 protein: CAWSVGSGANVLTF; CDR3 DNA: TGTGCCTGGAGTGTTGGCTCTGGGGCCAACGTCCTGACTTTC
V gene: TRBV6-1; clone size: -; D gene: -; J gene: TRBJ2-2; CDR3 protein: CASSEMNWYYTGELFF; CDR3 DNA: TGTGCCAGCAGTGAAATGAACTGGTACTACACCGGGGAGCTGTTTTTT
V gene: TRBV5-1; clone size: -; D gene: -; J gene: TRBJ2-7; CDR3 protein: CASRAAVSSYEQYF; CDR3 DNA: TGCGCCAGCAGGGCGGCCGTAAGCTCCTACGAGCAGTACTTC
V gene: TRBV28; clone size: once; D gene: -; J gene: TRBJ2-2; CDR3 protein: CAIDRGTGELFF; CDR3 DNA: TGTGCCATTGATAGGGGCACCGGGGAGCTGTTTTTT
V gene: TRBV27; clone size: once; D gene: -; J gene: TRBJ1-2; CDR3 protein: CASSFRQGYGYTF; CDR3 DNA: TGTGCCAGCAGTTTCCGGCAGGGGTATGGCTACACCTTC
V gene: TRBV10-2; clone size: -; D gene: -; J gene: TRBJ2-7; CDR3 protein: CASSGLLSYEQYF; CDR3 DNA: TGCGCCAGCAGTGGTCTGCTGTCCTACGAGCAGTACTTC
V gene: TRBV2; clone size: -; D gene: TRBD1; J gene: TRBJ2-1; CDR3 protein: CASSFRRTGPYNEQFF; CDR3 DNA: TGTGCCAGCAGTTTCAGAAGGACAGGGCCCTACAATGAGCAGTTCTTC
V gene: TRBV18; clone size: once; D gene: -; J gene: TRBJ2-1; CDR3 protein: CASSRSLRDEQFF; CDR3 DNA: TGTGCCAGCTCAAGATCACTTAGGGATGAGCAGTTCTTC
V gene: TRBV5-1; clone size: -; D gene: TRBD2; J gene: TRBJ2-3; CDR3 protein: CASSLLSGRDRTDTQYF; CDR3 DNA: TGCGCCAGCAGCTTGTTATCCGGGAGGGATCGCACAGATACGCAGTATTTT
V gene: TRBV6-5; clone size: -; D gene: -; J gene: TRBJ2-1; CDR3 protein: CASSYRLSYNEQFF; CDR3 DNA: TGTGCCAGCAGTTATAGGTTATCCTACAATGAGCAGTTCTTC
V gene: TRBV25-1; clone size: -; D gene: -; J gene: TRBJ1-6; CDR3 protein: CASSGNSNSPLHF; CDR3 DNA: TGTGCCAGCAGTGGGAACTCCAATTCACCCCTCCACTTT
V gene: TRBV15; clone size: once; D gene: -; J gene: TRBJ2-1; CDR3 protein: CATSRDRAGFGSLYSYNEQFF; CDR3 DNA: TGTGCCACCAGCAGAGATCGGGCGGGGTTCGGGAGCTTATACTCCTACAATGAGCAGTTCTTC
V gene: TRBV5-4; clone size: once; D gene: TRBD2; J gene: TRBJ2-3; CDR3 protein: CASSLAAGASTDTQYF; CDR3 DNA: TGTGCCAGCAGCTTGGCGGCGGGAGCTAGCACAGATACGCAGTATTTT
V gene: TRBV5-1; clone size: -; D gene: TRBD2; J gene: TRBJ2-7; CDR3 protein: CASSLAGTSKTYEQYF; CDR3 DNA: TGCGCCAGCAGCTTGGCCGGGACTAGCAAAACCTACGAGCAGTACTTC
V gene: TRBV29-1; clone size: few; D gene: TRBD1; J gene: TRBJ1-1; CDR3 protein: CSGERDRVSTEAFF; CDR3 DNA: TGCAGCGGTGAACGGGACAGGGTGAGCACTGAAGCTTTCTTT
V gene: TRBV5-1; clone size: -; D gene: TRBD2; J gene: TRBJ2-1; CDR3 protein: CASSQLAGSYNEQFF; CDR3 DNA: TGCGCCAGCAGCCAACTAGCGGGCTCCTACAATGAGCAGTTCTTC
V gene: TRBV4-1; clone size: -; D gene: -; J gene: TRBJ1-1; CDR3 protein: CASSQDLGRADTEAFF; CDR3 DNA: TGCGCCAGCAGCCAAGATTTGGGCCGGGCTGACACTGAAGCTTTCTTT
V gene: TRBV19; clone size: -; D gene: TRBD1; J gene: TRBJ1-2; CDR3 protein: CASSRDRGGYGYTF; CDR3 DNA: TGTGCCAGTAGCCGGGACAGGGGGGGCTATGGCTACACCTTC
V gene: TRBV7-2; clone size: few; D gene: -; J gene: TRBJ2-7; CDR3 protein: CASSLYYEQYF; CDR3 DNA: TGTGCCAGCAGCTTATACTACGAGCAGTACTTC
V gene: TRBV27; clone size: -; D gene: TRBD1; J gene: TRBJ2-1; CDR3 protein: CASNYYGQGGNEQFF; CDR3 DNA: TGTGCCAGCAACTACTACGGACAGGGTGGCAATGAGCAGTTCTTC
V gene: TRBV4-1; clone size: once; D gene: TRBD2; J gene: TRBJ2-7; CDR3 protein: CASSQVLAGAPYEQYF; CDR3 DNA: TGCGCCAGCAGCCAAGTCCTAGCGGGAGCCCCCTACGAGCAGTACTTC
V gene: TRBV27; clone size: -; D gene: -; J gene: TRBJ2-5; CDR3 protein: CASSSPPTGQETQYF; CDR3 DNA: TGTGCCAGCAGTTCCCCCCCGACAGGCCAAGAGACCCAGTACTTC
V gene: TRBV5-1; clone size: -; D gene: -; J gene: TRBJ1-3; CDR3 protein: CASSLEGNTIYF; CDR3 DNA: TGCGCCAGCAGCTTAGAAGGAAACACCATATATTTT
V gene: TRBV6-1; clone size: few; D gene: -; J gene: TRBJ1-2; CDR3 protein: CASSVQEDYGYTF; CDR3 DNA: TGTGCCAGCAGTGTCCAGGAGGACTATGGCTACACCTTC
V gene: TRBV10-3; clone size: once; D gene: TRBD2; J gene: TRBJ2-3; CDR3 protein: CAISGGTSGRYTDTQYF; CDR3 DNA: TGTGCCATCAGCGGCGGGACTAGCGGGAGGTATACAGATACGCAGTATTTT